One sample yielded the 6 T cell receptor beta chains listed below, sequenced in a study of blood T cell repertoires in COVID-19. Generated by immunoSEQ multiplex PCR, the TCRdb table keeps only in-frame clones and is missing some. The data hold 42,000 or so clones, with 92% observed a single time. The source material was peripheral blood. The receptors come from a man over 45 with active COVID-19.

The chain employs TRBV2 and TRBJ2-5; 7 nucleotides agree with TRBD2. J gave up 5 bases and V 5 bases, and 11 bases lay outside the gene matches. The CDR3 has 15 amino acids. The germline V gene encodes CDR1 SNHLY and CDR2 FYNNEI. This chain's CDR3 is CASSKTSSLLETQYF. Here the CDR3 DNA reads TGTGCCAGCAGTAAGACTAGCAGTTTGTTGGAGACCCAGTACTTC.

The V and J genes are TRBV28 and TRBJ1-1; D uncertain. Deletions cut 5 bases from V and 12 bases from J, with 16 bases between. The length of the CDR3 is 12 residues. From germline, CDR1 is MDHEN and CDR2 SYDVKM. CDR3 nucleotides: TGTGCCAGCAGTGCGGCGGGATTCCGTTCTTTCTTT. Translated, it gives CASSAAGFRSFF.

J is TRBJ2-3 and V is TRBV28; 7 bases are a match to TRBD2. The CDR3 totals 14 residues. V lost 5 bases and J lost 5; bases outside the gene matches: 7. The germline V gene encodes CDR1 MDHEN and CDR2 SYDVKM. For the CDR3, the DNA is TGTGCCAGCAGTAACCGCGGGAGACTAGATACGCAGTATTTT. Its protein is CASSNRGRLDTQYF. The variable domain in full, with the rest retrieved from reference TRBV28 and TRBJ2-3, is DVKVTQSSRYLVKRTGEKVFLECVQDMDHENMFWYRQDPGLGLRLIYFSYDVKMKEKGDIPEGYSVSREKKERFSLILESASTNQTSMYLCASSNRGRLDTQYFGPGTRLTVL.

This clone was seen just once. The genes are TRBV2 and TRBJ1-5; D may be TRBD1 (6 bases). Germline lookup yields CDR1 SNHLY and CDR2 FYNNEI. The CDR3 extends over 15 amino acids. Trimming left V 6 bases short and J 5 bases short, with 17 bases between. CDR3 amino acids: CASRKEGGEHQPQHF. DNA of the CDR3: TGTGCCAGCAGGAAAGAAGGGGGGGAACATCAGCCCCAGCATTTT.

J is TRBJ1-1 and V is TRBV5-6, with D possibly TRBD1 on 5 matching bases. Trimming removed 2 bases from V and 4 bases from J, with 15 bases in between. Germline loops: CDR1 SGHDT, CDR2 YYEEEE. The CDR3 is made up of 15 amino acids. DNA of the CDR3: TGTGCCAGCAGCTTTCAGGGTAGGGTTGGCACTGAAGCTTTCTTT. Protein product: CASSFQGRVGTEAFF.

The chain combines TRBV18 with TRBJ2-5, with TRBD2 as a possible D gene (5 bases). With 3 bases removed from V and 5 bases from J, the gap between germline ends came to 16 bases. CDR1 KGHSH and CDR2 LQKENI come from the germline V gene. The CDR3 covers 15 residues. CDR3 residues: CASSPSRGGWETQYF. CDR3 in DNA: TGTGCCAGCTCACCTAGCCGAGGAGGATGGGAGACCCAGTACTTC.